This TCR beta chain was sequenced during a study of blood T cell repertoires in COVID-19 (dated by TCRdb to about 2020). At the level of the whole study: The collaborator samples originated in the United States, Italy and Spain and spanned the acute and convalescent phases of COVID-19. The prospective study material was composed of cDNA or gDNA derived from T cells, B-cell-depleted T cells, or PBMCs. The dataset comprised deeply sampled blood TCRbeta repertoires from subjects exposed to, actively infected with, or recovered from COVID-19. The repertoires were released in a freely available public database intended as a resource for research on the immune response to SARS-CoV-2. Samples were obtained from the ongoing ImmuneRACE study (first 160 participants) and from about 1,300 subjects provided by 6 global collaborators. A de-identified subject ID, COVID-19 status, age in years and sex were almost always included in the sample metadata. HLA class I and class II types, where available, came from metadata supplied by the sample provider rather than from assay-based typing. Overall study outcomes, separate from this receptor: Clinical and demographic metadata were provided uncurated, with the amount varying by source and participant.

The immunoSEQ Assay, a bias-controlled multiplex PCR, was used to amplify TCRbeta CDR3 regions from genomic DNA. The study's own analysis went as follows. The number of nucleated cells in each sample was estimated from the amplification of reference gene primers within the assay. To quantify the absolute abundance of each unique TCRbeta CDR3 rearrangement, sequence reads were collapsed and filtered. For each sample, productive Simpson clonality was calculated as the square root of Simpson's diversity index over productive rearrangements. The clones in this table, taken by TCRdb from immuneACCESS, are in-frame only. Not every clone is retained; where verified, under half of the shortfall comes from an unresolved V gene, and the cause of the rest is unknown. V and J calls and clone size follow that table, whereas D and trimming were derived from the DNA. The sample table holds some 270,000 clones, of which approximately 89% were seen once. Together, the top ten hold approximately 4.6% of the sample.

Samples from volunteer blood donors who had recovered from COVID-19 were contributed by a second Seattle source. Whole blood was collected in K2EDTA tubes by collaborating institutions according to the institutions' own protocols. For TCRbeta analysis, collaborators shipped samples in one of three forms: frozen whole blood, isolated PBMCs, or DNA extracted from either of those sample types. Comment on this clone: What this receptor recognizes is not known. No qualities accompany the bases; no much larger clone lies one base away.

The receptor comes from a woman between 40 and 50 years old who had recovered from COVID-19. Material for sequencing was peripheral blood.

This receptor has the CDR3 CASSVGPLQGSPLHF. The sequenced DNA: TGTGCCAGCAGCGTAGGTCCTCTCCAGGGTTCACCCCTCCACTTT. This chain is built from TRBV9 and TRBJ1-6; TRBD1 is a possible D gene, resting on 5 matching bases. Reading the germline V gene gives CDR1 SGDLS and CDR2 YYNGEE. Relative to germline, V is 0 bases shorter and J is 9 bases shorter, with 13 bases between their ends. From its cysteine to its phenylalanine, the CDR3 spans 15 amino acids. Of the read, only the CDR3 DNA is kept; its 45 bases are in frame from base 1.